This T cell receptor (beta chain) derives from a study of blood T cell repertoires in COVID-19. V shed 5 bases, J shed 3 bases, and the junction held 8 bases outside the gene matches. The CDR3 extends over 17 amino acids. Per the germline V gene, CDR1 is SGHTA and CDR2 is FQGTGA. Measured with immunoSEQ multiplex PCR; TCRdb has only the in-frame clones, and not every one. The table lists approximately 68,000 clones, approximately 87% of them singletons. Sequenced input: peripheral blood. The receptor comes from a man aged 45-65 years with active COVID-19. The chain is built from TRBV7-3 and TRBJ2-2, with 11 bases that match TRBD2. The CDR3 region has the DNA TGTGCCAGCAGCCTTTATCGACTAGCGGGGCACACCGGGGAGCTGTTTTTT. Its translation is CASSLYRLAGHTGELFF.